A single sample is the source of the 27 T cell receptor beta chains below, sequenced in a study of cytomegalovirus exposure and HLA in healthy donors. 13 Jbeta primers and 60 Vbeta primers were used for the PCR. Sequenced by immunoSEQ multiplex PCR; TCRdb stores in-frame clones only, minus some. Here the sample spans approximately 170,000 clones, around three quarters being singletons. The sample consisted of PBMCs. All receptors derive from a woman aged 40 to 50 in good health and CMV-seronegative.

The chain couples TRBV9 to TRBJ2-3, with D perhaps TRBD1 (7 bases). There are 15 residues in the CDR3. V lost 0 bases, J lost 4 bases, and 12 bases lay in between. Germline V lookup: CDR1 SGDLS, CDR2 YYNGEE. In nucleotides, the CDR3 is TGTGCCAGCAGCGTAGGTGACAGGGAGGCAGATACGCAGTATTTT. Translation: CASSVGDREADTQYF.

The CDR3 sequence: CASSASARGNPNTEAFF. The DNA of the CDR3 is TGTGCCAGCAGCGCAAGTGCGCGGGGCAACCCGAACACTGAAGCTTTCTTT. The V gene is TRBV7-9, the J gene TRBJ1-1; tentatively, D is TRBD1 (5 bases). With 5 bases removed from V and 1 base from J, the gap between germline ends came to 20 bases. The CDR3 has 17 amino acids. The germline gives CDR1 SEHNR, CDR2 FQNEAQ (reference sequence).

CDR3 region: CSASLSNEQFF. The CDR3 DNA is TGCAGTGCTAGTTTGAGTAATGAGCAGTTCTTC. V usage is TRBV20-1 and J usage is TRBJ2-1; no firm D call. The V gene lost 3 bases and the J gene lost 7 bases, with 7 bases spanning the gap. Germline CDR1 DFQATT, CDR2 SNEGSKA (reference sequence). This CDR3 is 11 amino acids long.

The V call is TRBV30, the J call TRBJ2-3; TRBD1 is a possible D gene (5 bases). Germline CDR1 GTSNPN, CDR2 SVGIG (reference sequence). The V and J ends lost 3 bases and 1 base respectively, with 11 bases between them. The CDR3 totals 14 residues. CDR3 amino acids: CAWRGPGGTDTQYF. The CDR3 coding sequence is TGTGCCTGGAGGGGGCCTGGGGGCACAGATACGCAGTATTTT.

Here the CDR3 DNA reads TGTGCCTGGAGTGTACGGACAGGGAATGAGCAGTACTTC. It yields the protein CAWSVRTGNEQYF. The V gene is TRBV30, the J gene TRBJ2-7; TRBD1 agrees at 8 bases. Germline CDR1 and CDR2: GTSNPN and SVGIG (reference sequence). With 0 bases clipped from V and 7 bases from J, the junction kept 5 bases outside the gene matches. The CDR3 sequence is 13 residues long.

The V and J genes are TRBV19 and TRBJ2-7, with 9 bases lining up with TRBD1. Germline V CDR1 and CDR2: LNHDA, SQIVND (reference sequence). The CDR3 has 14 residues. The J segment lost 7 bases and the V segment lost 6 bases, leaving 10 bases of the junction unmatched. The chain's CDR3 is CASRAGDRAREQYF. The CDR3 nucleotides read TGTGCCAGTAGAGCCGGGGACAGGGCTCGAGAGCAGTACTTC.

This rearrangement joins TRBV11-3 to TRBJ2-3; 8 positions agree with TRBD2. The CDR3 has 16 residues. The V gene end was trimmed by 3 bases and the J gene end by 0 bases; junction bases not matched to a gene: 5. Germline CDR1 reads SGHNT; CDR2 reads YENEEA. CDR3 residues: CASSFGAGGSTDTQYF. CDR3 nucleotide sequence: TGTGCCAGCAGCTTCGGGGCGGGAGGAAGCACAGATACGCAGTATTTT.

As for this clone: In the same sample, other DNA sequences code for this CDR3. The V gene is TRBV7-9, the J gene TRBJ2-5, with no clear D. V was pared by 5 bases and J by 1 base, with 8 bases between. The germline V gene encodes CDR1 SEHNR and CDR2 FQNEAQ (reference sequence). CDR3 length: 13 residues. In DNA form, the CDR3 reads TGTGCCAGCAGCCTCCAGGTCCAAGAGACCCAGTACTTC. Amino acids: CASSLQVQETQYF.

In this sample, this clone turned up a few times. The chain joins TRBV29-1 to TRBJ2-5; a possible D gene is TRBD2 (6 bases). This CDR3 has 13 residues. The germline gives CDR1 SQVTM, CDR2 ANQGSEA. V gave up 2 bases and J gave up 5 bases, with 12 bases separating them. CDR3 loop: CSVESGGWETQYF. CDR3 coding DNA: TGCAGCGTTGAATCTGGGGGGTGGGAGACCCAGTACTTC.

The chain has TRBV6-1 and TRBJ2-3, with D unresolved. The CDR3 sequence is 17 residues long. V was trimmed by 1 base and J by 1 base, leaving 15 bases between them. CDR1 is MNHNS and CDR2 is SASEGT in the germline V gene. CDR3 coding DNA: TGTGCCAGCAGTGAAGGAGTCGGCTCCGAGGGCACAGATACGCAGTATTTT. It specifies CASSEGVGSEGTDTQYF.

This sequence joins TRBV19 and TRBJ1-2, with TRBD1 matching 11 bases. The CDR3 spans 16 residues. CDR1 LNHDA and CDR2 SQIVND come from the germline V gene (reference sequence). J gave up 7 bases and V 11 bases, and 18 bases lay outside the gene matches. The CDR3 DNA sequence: TGTGCCGCGAGTATTAATTCCGGGACAGGGGGAGGTGGCTACACCTTC. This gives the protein CAASINSGTGGGGYTF.

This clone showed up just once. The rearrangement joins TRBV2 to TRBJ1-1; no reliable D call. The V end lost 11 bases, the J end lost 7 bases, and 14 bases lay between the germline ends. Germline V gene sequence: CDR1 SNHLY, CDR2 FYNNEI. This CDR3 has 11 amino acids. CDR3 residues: CASMEQLEAFF. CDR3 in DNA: TGTGCCTCTATGGAGCAGCTTGAAGCTTTCTTT.

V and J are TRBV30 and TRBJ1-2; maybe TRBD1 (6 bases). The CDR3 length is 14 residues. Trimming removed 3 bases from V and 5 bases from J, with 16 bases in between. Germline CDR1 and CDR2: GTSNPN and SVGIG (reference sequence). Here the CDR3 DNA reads TGTGCCTGGAGCCGGACAGAGCATGGGTATGGCTACACCTTC. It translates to CAWSRTEHGYGYTF.

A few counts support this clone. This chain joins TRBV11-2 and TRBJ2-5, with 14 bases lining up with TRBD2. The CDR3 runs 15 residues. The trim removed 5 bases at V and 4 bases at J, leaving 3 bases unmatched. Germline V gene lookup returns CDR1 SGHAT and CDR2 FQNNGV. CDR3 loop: CASSLTSGRGETQYF. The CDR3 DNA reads TGTGCCAGCAGCCTGACTAGCGGGAGGGGAGAGACCCAGTACTTC.

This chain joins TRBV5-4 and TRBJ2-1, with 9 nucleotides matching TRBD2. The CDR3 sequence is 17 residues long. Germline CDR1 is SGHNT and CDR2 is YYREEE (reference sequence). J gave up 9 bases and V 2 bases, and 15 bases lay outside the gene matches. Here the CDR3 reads CASSFHYPGLAFGEQFF. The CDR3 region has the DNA TGTGCCAGCAGCTTCCACTATCCTGGACTAGCGTTTGGTGAGCAGTTCTTC. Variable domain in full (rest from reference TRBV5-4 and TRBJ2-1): ETGVTQSPTHLIKTRGQQVTLRCSSQSGHNTVSWYQQALGQGPQFIFQYYREEENGRGNFPPRFSGLQFPNYSSELNVNALELDDSALYLCASSFHYPGLAFGEQFFGPGTRLTVL.

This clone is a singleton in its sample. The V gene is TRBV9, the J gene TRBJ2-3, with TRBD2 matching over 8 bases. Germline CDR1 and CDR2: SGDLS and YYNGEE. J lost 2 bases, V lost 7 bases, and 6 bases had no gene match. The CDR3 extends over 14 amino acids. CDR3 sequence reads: CASGTSGHTDTQYF. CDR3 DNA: TGTGCCAGCGGAACTAGCGGCCACACAGATACGCAGTATTTT.

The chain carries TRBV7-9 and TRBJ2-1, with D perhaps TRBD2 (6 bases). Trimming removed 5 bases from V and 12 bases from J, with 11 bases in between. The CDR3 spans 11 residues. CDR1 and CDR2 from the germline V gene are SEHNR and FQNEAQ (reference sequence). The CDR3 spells CASSPGGPQFF. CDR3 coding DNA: TGTGCCAGCAGCCCTGGAGGGCCGCAGTTCTTC.

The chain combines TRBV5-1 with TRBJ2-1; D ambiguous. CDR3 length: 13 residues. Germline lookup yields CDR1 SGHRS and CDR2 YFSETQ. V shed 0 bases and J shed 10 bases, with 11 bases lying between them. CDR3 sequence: CASSLGLDGEQFF. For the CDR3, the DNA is TGCGCCAGCAGCTTGGGTCTCGACGGGGAGCAGTTCTTC.

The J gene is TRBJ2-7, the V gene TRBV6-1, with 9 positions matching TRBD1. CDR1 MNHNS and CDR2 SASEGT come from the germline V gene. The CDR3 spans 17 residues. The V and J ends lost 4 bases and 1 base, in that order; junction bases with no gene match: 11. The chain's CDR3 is CASSGFRGQGTSYEQYF. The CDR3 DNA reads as TGTGCCAGCAGTGGGTTCCGCGGACAGGGGACTTCCTACGAGCAGTACTTC.

CDR3: CASSDEGPGLAGYTF. CDR3 bases: TGTGCCAGCAGTGATGAAGGACCTGGCCTAGCTGGCTACACCTTC. The gene calls are TRBV25-1 and TRBJ1-2; D ambiguous. The V end was cut by 3 bases, the J end by 7 bases, with 18 bases between. The CDR3 runs to 15 residues. CDR1 and CDR2 from the germline V gene are MGHDK and SYGVNS.

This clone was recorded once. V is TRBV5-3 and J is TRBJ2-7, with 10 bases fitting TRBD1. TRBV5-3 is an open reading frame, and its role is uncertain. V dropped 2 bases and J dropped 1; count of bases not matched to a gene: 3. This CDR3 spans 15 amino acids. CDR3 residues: CARSFDRGPSYEQYF. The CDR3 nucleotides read TGTGCCAGAAGCTTTGACAGGGGGCCTTCCTACGAGCAGTACTTC.

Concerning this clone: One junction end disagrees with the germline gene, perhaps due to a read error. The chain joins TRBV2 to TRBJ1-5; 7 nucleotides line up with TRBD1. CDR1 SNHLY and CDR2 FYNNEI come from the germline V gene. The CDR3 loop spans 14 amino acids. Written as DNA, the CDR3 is TGTGCCAGCAGTGTCACCCGGGACAGCGTGACAGGGTATTTT. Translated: CASSVTRDSVTGYF.

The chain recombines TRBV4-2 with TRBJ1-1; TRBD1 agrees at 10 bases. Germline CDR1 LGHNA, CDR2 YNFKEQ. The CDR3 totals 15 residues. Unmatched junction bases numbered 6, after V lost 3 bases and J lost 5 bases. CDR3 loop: CASSQSGTGDTEAFF. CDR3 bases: TGTGCCAGCAGCCAGTCCGGGACAGGGGATACTGAAGCTTTCTTT.

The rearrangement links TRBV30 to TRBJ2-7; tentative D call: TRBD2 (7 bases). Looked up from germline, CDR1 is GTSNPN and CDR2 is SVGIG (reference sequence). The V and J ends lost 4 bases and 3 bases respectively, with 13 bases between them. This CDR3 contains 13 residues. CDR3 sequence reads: CAWTGGGNYEQYF. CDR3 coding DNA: TGTGCCTGGACGGGCGGGGGCAACTACGAGCAGTACTTC.

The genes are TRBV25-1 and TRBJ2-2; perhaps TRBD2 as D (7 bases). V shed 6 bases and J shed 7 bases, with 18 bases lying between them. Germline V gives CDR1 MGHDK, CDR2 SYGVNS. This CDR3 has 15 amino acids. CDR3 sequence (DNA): TGTGCCAGCAGATCCGATGGGGGGGCGGACGGGGAGCTGTTTTTT. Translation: CASRSDGGADGELFF.

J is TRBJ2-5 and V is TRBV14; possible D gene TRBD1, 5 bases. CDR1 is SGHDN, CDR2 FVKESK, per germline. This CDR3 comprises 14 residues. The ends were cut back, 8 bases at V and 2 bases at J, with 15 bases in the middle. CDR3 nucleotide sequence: TGTGCCAGCCGTCGACAGCAAGGGCAAGAGACCCAGTACTTC. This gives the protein CASRRQQGQETQYF.

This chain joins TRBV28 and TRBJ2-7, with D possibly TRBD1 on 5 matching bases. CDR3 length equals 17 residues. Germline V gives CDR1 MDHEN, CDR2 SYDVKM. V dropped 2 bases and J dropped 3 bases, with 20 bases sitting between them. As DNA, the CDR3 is TGTGCCAGCAGTTTAGTGGATGGGGCTGGGGAAAACTACGAGCAGTACTTC. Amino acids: CASSLVDGAGENYEQYF.